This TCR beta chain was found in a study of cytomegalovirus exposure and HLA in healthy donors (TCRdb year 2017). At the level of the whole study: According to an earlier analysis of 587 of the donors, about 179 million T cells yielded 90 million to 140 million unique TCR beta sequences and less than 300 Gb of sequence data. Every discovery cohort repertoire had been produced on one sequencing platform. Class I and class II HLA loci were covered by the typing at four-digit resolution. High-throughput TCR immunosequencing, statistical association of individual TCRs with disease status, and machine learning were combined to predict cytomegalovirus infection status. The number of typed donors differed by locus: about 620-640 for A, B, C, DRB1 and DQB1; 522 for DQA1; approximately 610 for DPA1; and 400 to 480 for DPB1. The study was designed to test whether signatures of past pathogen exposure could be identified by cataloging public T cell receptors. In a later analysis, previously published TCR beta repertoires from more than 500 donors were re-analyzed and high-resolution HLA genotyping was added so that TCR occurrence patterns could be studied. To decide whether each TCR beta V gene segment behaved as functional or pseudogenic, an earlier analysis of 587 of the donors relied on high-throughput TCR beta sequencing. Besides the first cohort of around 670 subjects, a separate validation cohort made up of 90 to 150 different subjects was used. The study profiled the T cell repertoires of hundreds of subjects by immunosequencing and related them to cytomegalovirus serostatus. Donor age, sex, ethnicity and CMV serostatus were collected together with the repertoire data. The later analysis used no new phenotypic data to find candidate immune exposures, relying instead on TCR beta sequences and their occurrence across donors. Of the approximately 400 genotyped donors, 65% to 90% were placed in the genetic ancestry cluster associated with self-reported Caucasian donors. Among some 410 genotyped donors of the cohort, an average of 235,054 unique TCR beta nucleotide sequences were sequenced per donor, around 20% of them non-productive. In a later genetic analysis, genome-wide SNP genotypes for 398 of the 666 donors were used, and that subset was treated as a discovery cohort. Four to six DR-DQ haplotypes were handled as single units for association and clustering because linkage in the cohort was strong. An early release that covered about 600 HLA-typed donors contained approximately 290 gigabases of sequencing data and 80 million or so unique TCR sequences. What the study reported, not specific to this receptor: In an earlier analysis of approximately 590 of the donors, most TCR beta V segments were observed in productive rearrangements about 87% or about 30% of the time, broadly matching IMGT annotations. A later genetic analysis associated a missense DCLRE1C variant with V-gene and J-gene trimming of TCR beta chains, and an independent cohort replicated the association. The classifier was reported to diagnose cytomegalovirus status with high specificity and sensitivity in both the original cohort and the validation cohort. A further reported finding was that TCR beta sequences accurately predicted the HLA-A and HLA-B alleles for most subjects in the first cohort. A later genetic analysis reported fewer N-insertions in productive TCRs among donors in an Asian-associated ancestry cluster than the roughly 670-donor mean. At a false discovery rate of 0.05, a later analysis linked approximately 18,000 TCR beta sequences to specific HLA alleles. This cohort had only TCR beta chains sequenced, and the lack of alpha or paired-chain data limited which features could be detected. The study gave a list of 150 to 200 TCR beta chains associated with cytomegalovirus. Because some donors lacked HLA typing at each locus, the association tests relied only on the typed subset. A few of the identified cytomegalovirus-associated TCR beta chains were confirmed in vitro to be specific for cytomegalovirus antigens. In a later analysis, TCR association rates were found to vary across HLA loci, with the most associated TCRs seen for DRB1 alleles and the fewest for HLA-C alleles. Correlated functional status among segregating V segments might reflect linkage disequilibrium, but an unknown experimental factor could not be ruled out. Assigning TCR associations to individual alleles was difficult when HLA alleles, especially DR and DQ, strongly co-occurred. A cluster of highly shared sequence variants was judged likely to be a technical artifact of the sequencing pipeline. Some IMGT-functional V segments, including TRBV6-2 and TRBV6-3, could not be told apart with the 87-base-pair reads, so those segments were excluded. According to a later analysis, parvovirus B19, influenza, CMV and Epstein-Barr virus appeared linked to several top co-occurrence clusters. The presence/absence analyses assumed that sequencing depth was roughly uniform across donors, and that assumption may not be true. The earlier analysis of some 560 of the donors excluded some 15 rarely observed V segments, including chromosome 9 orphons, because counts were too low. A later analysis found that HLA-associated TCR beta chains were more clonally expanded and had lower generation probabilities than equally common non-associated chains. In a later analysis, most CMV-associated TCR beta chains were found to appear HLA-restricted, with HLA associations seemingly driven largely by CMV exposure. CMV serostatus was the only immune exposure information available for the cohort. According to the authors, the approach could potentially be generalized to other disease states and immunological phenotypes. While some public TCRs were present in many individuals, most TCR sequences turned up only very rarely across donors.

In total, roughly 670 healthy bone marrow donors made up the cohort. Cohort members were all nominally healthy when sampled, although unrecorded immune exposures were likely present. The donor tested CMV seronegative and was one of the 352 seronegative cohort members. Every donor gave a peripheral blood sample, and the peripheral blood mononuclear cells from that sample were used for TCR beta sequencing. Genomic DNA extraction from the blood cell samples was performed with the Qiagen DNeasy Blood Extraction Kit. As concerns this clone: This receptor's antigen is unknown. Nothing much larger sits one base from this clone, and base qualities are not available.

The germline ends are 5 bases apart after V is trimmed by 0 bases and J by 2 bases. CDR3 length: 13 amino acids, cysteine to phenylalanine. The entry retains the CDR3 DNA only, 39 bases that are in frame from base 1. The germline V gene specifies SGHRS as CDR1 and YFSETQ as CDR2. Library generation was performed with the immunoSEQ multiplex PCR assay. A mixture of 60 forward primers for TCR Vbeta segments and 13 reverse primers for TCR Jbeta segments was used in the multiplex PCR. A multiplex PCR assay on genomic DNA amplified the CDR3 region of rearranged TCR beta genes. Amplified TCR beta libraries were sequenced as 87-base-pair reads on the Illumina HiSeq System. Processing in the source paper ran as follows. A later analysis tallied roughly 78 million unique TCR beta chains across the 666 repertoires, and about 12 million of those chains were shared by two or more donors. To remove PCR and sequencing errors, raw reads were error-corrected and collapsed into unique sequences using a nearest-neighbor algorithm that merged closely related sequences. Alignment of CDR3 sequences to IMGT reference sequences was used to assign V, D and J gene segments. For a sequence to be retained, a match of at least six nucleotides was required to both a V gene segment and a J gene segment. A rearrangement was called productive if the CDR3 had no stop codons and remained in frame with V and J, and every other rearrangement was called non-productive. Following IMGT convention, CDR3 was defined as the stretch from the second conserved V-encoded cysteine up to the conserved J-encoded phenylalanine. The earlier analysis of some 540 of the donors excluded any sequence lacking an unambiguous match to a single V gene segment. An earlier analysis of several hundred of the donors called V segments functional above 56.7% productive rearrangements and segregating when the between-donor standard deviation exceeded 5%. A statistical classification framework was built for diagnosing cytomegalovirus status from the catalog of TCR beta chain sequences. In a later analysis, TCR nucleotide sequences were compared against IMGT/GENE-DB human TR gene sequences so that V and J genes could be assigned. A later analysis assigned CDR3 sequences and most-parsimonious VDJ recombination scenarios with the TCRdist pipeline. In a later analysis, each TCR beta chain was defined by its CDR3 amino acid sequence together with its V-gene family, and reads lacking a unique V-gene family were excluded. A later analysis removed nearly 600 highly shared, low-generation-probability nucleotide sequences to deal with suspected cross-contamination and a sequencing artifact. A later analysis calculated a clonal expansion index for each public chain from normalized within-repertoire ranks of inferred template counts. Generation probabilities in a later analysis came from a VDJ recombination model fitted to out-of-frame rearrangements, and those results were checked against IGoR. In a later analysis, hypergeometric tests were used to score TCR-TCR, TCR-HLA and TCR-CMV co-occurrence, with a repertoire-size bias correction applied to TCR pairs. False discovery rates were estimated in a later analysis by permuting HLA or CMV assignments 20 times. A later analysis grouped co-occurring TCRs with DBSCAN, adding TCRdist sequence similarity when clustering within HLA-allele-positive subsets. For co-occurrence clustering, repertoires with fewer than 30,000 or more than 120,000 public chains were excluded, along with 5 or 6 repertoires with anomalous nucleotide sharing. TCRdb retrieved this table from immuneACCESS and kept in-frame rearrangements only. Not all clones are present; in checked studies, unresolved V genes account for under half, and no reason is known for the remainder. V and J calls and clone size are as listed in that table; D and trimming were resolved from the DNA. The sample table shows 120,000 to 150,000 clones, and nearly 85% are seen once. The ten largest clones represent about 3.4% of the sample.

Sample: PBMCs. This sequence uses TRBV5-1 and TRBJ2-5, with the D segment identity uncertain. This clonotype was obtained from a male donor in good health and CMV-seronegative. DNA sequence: TGCGCCAGCAGCTTGGCGGTTCAAGAGACCCAGTACTTC. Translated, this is CASSLAVQETQYF.